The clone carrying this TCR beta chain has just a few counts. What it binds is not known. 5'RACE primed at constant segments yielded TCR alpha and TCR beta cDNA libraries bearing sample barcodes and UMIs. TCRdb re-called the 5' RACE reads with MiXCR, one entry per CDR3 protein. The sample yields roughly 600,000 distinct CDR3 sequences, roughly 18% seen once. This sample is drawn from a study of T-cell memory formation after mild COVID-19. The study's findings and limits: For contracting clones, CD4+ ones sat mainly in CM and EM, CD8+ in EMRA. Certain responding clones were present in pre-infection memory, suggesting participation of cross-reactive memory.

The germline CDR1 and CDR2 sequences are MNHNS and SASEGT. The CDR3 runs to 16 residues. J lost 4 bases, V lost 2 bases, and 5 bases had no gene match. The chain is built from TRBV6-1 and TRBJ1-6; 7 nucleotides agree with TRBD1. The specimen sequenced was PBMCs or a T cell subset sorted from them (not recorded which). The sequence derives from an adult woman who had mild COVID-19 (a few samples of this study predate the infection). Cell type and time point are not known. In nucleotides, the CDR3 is TGTGCCAGCAGTGAACGGGGGGACAGTTATAATTCACCCCTCCACTTT. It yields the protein CASSERGDSYNSPLHF.